This TCR beta chain was recovered during a study of T-cell reconstitution after alpha-beta-depleted transplantation in children (dated by TCRdb to 2016 to 2018). For the study in its entirety: The study quantitatively tracked T-cell immune reconstitution after TCRalphabeta/CD19-depleted allogeneic hematopoietic cell transplantation in children using TCR repertoire profiling.

Library preparation employed PCR. TCRdb shows the sequencer as Illumina HiSeq 2500. TCR library preparation used molecular barcoding, with unique molecular identifiers applied to normalize quantification of the TCRbeta repertoire. The raw public reads went through TCRdb reprocessing: fastp at Q25, MiXCR clone calling, in-frame beta chains kept. Each record represents a unique CDR3 protein, reported with the most common genes and DNA among its rows. This sample has about 340,000 distinct CDR3 sequences in its table, and under 13% of those were observed once. The top ten clonotypes cover approximately 2.3% of the sample. To note about this clonotype: Its cognate antigen has yet to be identified. No quality values exist for individual bases; no much larger clone is one base distant.

V and J are trimmed by 6 bases and 4 bases, and the gene matches miss 6 bases of the junction. From cysteine to phenylalanine, the CDR3 is 14 amino acids long. Just CDR3 DNA is preserved here, 42 bases in frame from base 1. CDR1 and CDR2 are read off the germline V gene as SNHLY and FYNNEI. Sequencing used PBMCs from the stem cell graft donor, obtained from the stem cell graft. This sequence originates from a human donor who donated a stem cell graft to a child with acute lymphoblastic leukemia. The V and J genes are TRBV2 and TRBJ2-7; TRBD2 lines up with 10 middle nucleotides. At the DNA level, the sequence is TGTGCCAGCAGGAGCGGGAGGGCCATGTACGAGCAGTACTTC. Its protein product is CASRSGRAMYEQYF.